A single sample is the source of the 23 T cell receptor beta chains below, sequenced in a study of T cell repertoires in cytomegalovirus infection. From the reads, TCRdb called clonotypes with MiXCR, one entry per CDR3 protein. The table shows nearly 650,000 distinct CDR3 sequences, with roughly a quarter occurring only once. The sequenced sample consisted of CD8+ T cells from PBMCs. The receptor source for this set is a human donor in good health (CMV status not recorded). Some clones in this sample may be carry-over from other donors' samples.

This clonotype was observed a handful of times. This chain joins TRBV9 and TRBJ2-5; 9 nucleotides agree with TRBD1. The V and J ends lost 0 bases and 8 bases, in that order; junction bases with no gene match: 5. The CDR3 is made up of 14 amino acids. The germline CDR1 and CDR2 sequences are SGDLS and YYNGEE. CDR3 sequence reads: CASSVEGTGRTQYF. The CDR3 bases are TGTGCCAGCAGCGTAGAAGGGACAGGGAGAACCCAGTACTTC.

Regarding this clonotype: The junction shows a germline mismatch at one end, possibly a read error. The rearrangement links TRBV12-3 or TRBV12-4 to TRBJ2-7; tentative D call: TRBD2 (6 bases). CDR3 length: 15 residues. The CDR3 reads CANSSRFGGNYEQYF. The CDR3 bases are TGTGCCAACAGTTCCCGATTTGGGGGGAACTACGAGCAGTACTTC.

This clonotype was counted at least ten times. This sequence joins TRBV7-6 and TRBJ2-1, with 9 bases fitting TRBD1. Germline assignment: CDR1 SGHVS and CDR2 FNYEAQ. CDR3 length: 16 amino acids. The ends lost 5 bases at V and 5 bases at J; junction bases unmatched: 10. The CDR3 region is CASSAAGTGIDNEQFF. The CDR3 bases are TGTGCCAGCAGCGCCGCCGGGACAGGGATAGACAATGAGCAGTTCTTC.

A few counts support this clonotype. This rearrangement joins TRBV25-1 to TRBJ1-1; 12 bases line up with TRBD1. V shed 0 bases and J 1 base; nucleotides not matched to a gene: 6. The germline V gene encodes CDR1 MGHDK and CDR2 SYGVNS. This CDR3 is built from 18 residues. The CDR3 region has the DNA TGTGCCAGCAGTGAATATAGGGGGACAGGGGGCAAGAACACTGAAGCTTTCTTT. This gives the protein CASSEYRGTGGKNTEAFF.

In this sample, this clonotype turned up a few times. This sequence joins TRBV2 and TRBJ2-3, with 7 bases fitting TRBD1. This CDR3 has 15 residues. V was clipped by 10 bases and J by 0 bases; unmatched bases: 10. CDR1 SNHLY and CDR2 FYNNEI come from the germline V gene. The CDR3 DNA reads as TGTGCCAACACCGACAGGGAAAAAAGCACAGATACGCAGTATTTT. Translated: CANTDREKSTDTQYF.

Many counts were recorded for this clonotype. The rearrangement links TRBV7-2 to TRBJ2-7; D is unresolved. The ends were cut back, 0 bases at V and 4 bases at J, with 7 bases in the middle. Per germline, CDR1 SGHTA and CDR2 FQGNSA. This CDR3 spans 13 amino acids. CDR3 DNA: TGTGCCAGCAGCTTAGCGCAGAAATACGAGCAGTACGTC. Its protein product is CASSLAQKYEQYV.

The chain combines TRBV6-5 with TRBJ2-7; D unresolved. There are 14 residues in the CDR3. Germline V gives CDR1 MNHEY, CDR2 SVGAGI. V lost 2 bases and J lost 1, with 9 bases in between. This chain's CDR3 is CASSYAPQSYEQYF. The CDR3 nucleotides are TGTGCCAGCAGTTACGCGCCCCAGTCCTACGAGCAGTACTTC.

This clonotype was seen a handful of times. The CDR3 loop reads CASSFETTTRSYNEQFF. The CDR3 nucleotides read TGTGCCAGCAGCTTTGAAACAACCACCCGCTCCTACAATGAGCAGTTCTTC. The chain has TRBV7-4 and TRBJ2-1; no definite D call. V was pared by 3 bases and J by 0 bases, with 15 bases between. The CDR3 contains 17 residues. Germline lookup yields CDR1 SGHVT and CDR2 SQSDAQ.

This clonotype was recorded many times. The CDR3 region is CASSLFKGGNTEAFF. In DNA, the CDR3 is TGTGCCAGCAGCTTATTTAAAGGGGGGAACACTGAAGCTTTCTTT. This sequence joins TRBV11-2 and TRBJ1-1, with TRBD1 as a possible D gene (6 bases). CDR1 is SGHAT and CDR2 is FQNNGV in the germline V gene. There are 15 residues in the CDR3. Trimming pared 2 bases from V and 1 base from J, leaving 11 bases between.

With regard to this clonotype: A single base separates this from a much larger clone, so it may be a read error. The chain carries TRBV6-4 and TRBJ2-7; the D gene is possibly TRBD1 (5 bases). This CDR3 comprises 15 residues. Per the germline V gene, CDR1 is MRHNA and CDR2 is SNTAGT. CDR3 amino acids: CDSSEAFDSSYEQYF. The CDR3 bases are TGTGACAGCAGTGAGGCGTTTGACAGCTCCTACGAGCAGTACTTC.

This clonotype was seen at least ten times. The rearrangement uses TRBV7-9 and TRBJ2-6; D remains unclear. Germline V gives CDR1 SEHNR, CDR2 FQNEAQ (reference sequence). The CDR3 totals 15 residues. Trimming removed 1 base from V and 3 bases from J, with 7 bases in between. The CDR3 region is CASSLGRVGANVLTF. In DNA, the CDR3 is TGTGCCAGCAGCTTAGGAAGGGTTGGGGCCAACGTCCTGACTTTC.

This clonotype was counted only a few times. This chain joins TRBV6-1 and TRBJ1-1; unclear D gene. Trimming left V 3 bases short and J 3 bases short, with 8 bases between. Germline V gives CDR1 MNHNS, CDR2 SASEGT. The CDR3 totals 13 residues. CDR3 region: CASSDRRYTEAFF. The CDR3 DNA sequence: TGTGCCAGCAGTGACAGGCGATACACTGAAGCTTTCTTT.

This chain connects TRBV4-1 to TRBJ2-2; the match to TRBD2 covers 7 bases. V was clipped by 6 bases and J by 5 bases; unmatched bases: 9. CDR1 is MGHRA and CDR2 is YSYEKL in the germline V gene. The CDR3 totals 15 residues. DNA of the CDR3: TGCGCCAGCAGACCCGCTAGCGGTGGGACCGGGGAGCTGTTTTTT. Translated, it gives CASRPASGGTGELFF.

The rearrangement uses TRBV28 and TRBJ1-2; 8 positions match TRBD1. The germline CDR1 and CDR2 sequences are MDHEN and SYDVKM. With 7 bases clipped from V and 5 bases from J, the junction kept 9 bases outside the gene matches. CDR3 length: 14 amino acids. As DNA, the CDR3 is TGTGCCAGCATCAAGGGACAGGAAGTATATGGCTACACCTTC. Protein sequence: CASIKGQEVYGYTF.

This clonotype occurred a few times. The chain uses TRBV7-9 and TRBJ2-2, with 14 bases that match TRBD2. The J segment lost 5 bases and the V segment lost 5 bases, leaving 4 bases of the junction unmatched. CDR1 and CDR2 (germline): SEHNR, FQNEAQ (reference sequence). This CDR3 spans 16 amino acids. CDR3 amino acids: CASSRLAGGRTGELFF. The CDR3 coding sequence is TGTGCCAGCAGCAGACTAGCGGGGGGGCGTACCGGGGAGCTGTTTTTT.

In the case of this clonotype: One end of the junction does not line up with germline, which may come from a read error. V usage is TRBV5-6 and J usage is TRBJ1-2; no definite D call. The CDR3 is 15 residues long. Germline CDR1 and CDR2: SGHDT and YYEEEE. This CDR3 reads CTSSLVFPEDYGYTF. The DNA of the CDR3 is TGTACCAGCAGCTTGGTATTTCCTGAGGACTATGGCTACACCTTC.

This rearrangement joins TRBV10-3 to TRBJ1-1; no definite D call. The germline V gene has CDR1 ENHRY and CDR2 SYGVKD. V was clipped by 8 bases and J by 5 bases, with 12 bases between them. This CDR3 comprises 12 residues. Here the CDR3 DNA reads TGTGCCATCGGGAGGGTTGAGACTGAAGCTTTCTTT. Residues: CAIGRVETEAFF.

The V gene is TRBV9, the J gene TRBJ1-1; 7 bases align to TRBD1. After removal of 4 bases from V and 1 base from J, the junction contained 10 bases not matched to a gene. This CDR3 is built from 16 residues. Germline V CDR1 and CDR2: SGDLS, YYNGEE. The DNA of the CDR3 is TGTGCCAGCAGCCTCGACAGGGACCAAAAGAACACTGAAGCTTTCTTT. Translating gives CASSLDRDQKNTEAFF.

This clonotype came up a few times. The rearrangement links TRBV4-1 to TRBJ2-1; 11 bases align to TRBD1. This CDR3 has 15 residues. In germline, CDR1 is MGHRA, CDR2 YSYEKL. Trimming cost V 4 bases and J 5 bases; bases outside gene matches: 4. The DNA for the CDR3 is TGCGCCAGCAGCCGGGACAGGGGGGACCACAATGAGCAGTTCTTC. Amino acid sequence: CASSRDRGDHNEQFF.

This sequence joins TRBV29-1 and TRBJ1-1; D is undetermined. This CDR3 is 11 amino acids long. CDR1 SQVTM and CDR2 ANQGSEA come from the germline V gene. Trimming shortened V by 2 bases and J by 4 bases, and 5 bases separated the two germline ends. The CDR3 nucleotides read TGCAGCGTTGAATTACTCACTGAAGCTTTCTTT. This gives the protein CSVELLTEAFF.

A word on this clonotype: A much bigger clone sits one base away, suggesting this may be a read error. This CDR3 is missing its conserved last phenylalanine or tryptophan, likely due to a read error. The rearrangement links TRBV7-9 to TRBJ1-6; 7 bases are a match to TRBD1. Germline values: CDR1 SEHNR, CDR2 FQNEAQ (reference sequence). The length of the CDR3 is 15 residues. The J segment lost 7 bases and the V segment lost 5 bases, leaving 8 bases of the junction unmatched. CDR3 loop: CASSRTDRVNSPLHI. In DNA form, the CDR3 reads TGTGCCAGCAGCCGTACAGACAGGGTAAATTCACCCCTCCACATT.

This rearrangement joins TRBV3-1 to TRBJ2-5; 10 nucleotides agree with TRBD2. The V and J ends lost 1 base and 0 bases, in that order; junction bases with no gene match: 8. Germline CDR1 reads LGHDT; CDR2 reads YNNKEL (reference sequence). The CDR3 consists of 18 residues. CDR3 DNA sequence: TGTGCCAGCAGCCAAGTCCCCTTCGGACTAGCGGACCAAGAGACCCAGTACTTC. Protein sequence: CASSQVPFGLADQETQYF.

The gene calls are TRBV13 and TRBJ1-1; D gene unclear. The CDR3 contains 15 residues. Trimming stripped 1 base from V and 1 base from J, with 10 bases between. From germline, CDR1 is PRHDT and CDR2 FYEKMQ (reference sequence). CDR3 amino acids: CASSLAQPANTEAFF. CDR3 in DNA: TGTGCCAGCAGCTTAGCACAGCCCGCGAACACTGAAGCTTTCTTT.